The 5 T cell receptor beta chains presented below share a single source sample, sequenced in a study of T cells in Graves' hyperthyroidism and ophthalmopathy. RNA transcripts yielded amplified TCR beta CDR3 regions. With the HTBI primer set, the TCR CDR3 went through a first round of RT-PCR. TCRdb independently ran MiXCR on the multiplex PCR reads; one entry per CDR3 protein. Of 300,000 to 350,000 distinct CDR3 sequences in the sample, 21% were seen once. Sequenced sample: blood. These receptors were obtained from a woman between 45 and 65 years old with Graves' hyperthyroidism.

This clonotype was seen once. The genes are TRBV11-3 and TRBJ1-3, with 7 bases that match TRBD1. Trimming cost V 10 bases and J 2 bases; bases outside gene matches: 2. Germline V lookup: CDR1 SGHNT, CDR2 YENEEA. This CDR3 region has 12 residues. The CDR3 DNA is TGTGCCACTCAGGGGGCTGGAAACACCATATATTTT. Its protein product is CATQGAGNTIYF.

This clonotype was observed many times. The CDR3, as DNA: TGTGCCAGCACCTTTAATAGGGGTTCGAACACCGGGGAGCTGTTTTTT. This translates into CASTFNRGSNTGELFF. V and J are TRBV28 and TRBJ2-2, with D perhaps matching TRBD1 (5 bases). There are 16 residues in the CDR3. V was pared by 7 bases and J by 0 bases, with 15 bases between. The germline CDR1 and CDR2 sequences are MDHEN and SYDVKM. The full variable domain, in which reference TRBV28 and TRBJ2-2 provide the parts outside the CDR3, is DVKVTQSSRYLVKRTGEKVFLECVQDMDHENMFWYRQDPGLGLRLIYFSYDVKMKEKGDIPEGYSVSREKKERFSLILESASTNQTSMYLCASTFNRGSNTGELFFGEGSRLTVL.

The chain employs TRBV2 and TRBJ1-1; the match to TRBD1 covers 8 bases. V shed 4 bases, J shed 11 bases, and the junction held 6 bases outside the gene matches. The CDR3 loop spans 12 amino acids. Germline loops: CDR1 SNHLY, CDR2 FYNNEI. CDR3 DNA sequence: TGTGCCAGCAGTGGCGCAGGGGGCGAGGCTTTCTTT. Its translation: CASSGAGGEAFF.

The gene calls are TRBV2 and TRBJ1-5; D is possibly TRBD1 (6 bases). V lost 5 bases and J 4 bases, leaving 9 bases between the germline ends. CDR3 size: 13 residues. From germline, CDR1 is SNHLY and CDR2 FYNNEI. This CDR3 reads CASSQGQNQPQHF. As DNA, the CDR3 is TGTGCCAGCAGTCAGGGGCAGAATCAGCCCCAGCATTTT.

This clonotype occurred a few times. The chain is built from TRBV20-1 and TRBJ2-7, with 11 bases lining up with TRBD2. The germline gives CDR1 DFQATT, CDR2 SNEGSKA (reference sequence). This CDR3 is built from 15 residues. V was pared by 2 bases and J by 4 bases, with 7 bases of the junction left unmatched. The CDR3 DNA reads as TGCAGTGCTAGACCGACTAGCGGGGCCTTTTACGAGCAGTACTTC. As protein: CSARPTSGAFYEQYF.